Sequencing of this TCR beta chain was carried out in a study of T cell changes during pregnancy in multiple sclerosis. TCRdb keeps only in-frame clones here, not all; method: immunoSEQ multiplex PCR. The data hold 40,000 to 60,000 clones, with roughly 94% observed a single time. The CDR3 is 15 residues long. Germline CDR1 and CDR2: MNHEY and SMNVEV (reference sequence). The V and J ends lost 2 bases and 0 bases, in that order; junction bases with no gene match: 1. Here the sequenced sample was CD8+ T cells from peripheral blood mononuclear cells, taken before pregnancy. The V gene is TRBV27, the J gene TRBJ2-7; TRBD1 agrees at 10 bases. The clonotype originates from a female donor with multiple sclerosis, enrolled in a pregnancy study. Here the CDR3 DNA reads TGTGCCAGCAGTTTAGGGACAGGGGTCTCCTACGAGCAGTACTTC. This codes for CASSLGTGVSYEQYF.